This T cell receptor (beta chain) came from a study of beta chain features in type 1 diabetes. General study findings and limits: Any HLA-type effect on TCRB rearrangement remained unresolved here.

Every donor provided one heparinised blood draw, which averaged approximately 120 mL. Losses at the gene ends were 7 bases for V and 2 bases for J; bases not matched to a gene: 12. The CDR3 contains 16 residues. CDR1 and CDR2 from the germline V gene are SGHNT and YENEEA. Concerning this clone itself: What it recognizes is unknown.

Since all of the isolated RNA was reverse transcribed, expressed TCRB transcripts were what got sequenced. The table came from immunoSEQ multiplex PCR; TCRdb's copy has only in-frame clones and leaves some out. The profile shows tens of thousands of clones, around 50% of them singletons. The chain links TRBV11-3 to TRBJ2-7; 9 nucleotides line up with TRBD1. This sequence originates from a woman aged 25 to 39 in good health. Sample: stem cell memory CD4+ T cells from blood. CDR3 region: CASIPDRGTGPYEQYF. The CDR3 DNA reads TGTGCCAGCATTCCCGACAGGGGGACAGGGCCCTACGAGCAGTACTTC.